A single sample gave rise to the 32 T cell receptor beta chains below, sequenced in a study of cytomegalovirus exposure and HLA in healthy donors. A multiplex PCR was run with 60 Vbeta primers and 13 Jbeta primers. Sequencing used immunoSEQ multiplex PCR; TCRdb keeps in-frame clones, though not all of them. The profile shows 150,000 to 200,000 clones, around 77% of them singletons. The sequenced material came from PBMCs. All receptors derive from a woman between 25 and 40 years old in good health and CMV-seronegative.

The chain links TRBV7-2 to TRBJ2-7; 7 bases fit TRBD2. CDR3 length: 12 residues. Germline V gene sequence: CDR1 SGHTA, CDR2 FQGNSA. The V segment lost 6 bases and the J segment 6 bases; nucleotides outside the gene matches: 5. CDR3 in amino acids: CASRGRGSEQYF. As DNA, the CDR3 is TGTGCCAGCAGGGGGAGGGGAAGCGAGCAGTACTTC.

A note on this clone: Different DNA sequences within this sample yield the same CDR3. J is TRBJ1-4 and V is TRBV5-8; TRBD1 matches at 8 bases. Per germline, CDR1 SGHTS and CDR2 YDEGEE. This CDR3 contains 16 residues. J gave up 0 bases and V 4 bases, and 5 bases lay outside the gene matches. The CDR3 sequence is CASSPGTGSTNEKLFF. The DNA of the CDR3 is TGTGCCAGCAGCCCAGGGACAGGATCAACTAATGAAAAACTGTTTTTT.

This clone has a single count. CDR3 protein: CASRQAYEQYF. In DNA, the CDR3 is TGTGCCAGCAGACAGGCATACGAGCAGTACTTC. The gene calls are TRBV27 and TRBJ2-7; D may be TRBD1 (5 bases). The CDR3 totals 11 residues. Per the germline V gene, CDR1 is MNHEY and CDR2 is SMNVEV (reference sequence). Trimming took off 6 bases at V and 4 bases at J, with 7 bases between the two ends.

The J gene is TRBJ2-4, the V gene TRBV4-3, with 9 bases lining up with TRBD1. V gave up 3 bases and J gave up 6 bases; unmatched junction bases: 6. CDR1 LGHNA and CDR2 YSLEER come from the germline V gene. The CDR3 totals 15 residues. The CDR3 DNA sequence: TGCGCCAGCAGCCACAGACAGGGGGGGATAAACATTCAGTACTTC. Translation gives CASSHRQGGINIQYF.

CDR3 region: CSVEPGQGAYEQYF. The CDR3 nucleotides are TGCAGCGTTGAACCGGGACAGGGGGCTTACGAGCAGTACTTC. This sequence joins TRBV29-1 and TRBJ2-7; 12 bases line up with TRBD1. This CDR3 has 14 residues. J gave up 4 bases and V 2 bases, and 3 bases lay outside the gene matches. In germline, CDR1 is SQVTM, CDR2 ANQGSEA.

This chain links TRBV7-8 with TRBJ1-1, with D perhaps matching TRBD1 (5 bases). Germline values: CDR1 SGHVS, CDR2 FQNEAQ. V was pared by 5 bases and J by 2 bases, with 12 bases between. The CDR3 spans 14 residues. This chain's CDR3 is CASSLRQPNTEAFF. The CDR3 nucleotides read TGTGCCAGCAGCCTCCGACAGCCAAACACTGAAGCTTTCTTT.

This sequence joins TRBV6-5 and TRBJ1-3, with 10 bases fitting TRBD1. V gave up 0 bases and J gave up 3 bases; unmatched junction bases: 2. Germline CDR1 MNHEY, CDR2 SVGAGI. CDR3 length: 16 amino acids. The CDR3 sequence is CASSYSGTGVGNTIYF. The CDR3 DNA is TGTGCCAGCAGTTACTCAGGGACAGGGGTTGGAAACACCATATATTTT.

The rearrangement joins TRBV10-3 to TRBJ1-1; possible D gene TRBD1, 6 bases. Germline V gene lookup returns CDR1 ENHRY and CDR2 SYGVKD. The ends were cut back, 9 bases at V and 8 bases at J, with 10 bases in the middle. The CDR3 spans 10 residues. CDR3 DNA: TGTGCCATTGGGGGGGCCGAAGCTTTCTTT. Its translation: CAIGGAEAFF.

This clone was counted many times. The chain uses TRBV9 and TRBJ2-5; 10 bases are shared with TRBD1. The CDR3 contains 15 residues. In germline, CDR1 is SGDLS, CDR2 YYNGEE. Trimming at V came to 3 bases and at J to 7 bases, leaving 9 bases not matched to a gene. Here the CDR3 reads CASSATGGRLGTQYF. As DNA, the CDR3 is TGTGCCAGCAGCGCGACAGGGGGCAGGTTGGGGACCCAGTACTTC.

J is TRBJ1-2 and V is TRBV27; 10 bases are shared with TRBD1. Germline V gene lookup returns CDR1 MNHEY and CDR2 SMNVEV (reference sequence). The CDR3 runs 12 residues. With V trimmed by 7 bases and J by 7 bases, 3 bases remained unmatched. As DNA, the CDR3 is TGTGCCAGCAAGACAGGGGGCTCTGGCTACACCTTC. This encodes CASKTGGSGYTF.

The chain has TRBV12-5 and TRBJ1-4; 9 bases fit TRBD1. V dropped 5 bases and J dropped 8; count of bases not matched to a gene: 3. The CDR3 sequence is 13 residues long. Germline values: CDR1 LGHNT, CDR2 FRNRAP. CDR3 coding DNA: TGTGCTAGTGGTCGGGGGACAGGGGAAAAACTGTTTTTT. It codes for CASGRGTGEKLFF.

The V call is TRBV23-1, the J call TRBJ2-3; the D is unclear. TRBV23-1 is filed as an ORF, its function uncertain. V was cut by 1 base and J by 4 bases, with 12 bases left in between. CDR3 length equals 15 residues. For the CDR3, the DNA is TGCGCCAGCAGTCAATTTTGCGAGACATCAGATACGCAGTATTTT. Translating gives CASSQFCETSDTQYF.

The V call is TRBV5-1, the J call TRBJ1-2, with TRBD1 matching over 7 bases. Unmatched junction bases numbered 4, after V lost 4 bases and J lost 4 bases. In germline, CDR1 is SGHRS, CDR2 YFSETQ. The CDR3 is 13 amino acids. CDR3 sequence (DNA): TGCGCCAGCAGCCTACAGGGGCGCTATGGCTACACCTTC. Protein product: CASSLQGRYGYTF.

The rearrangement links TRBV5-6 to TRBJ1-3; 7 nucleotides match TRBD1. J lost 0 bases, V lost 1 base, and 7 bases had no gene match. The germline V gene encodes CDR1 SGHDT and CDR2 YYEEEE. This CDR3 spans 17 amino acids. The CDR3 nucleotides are TGTGCCAGCAGCTTGTTGACAGGGCCGAGCTCTGGAAACACCATATATTTT. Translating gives CASSLLTGPSSGNTIYF. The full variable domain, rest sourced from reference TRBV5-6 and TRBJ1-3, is DAGVTQSPTHLIKTRGQQVTLRCSPKSGHDTVSWYQQALGQGPQFIFQYYEEEERQRGNFPDRFSGHQFPNYSSELNVNALLLGDSALYLCASSLLTGPSSGNTIYFGEGSWLTVV.

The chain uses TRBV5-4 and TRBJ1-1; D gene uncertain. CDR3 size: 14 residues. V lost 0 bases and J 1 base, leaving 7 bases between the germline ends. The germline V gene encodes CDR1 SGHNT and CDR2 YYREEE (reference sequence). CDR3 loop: CASSLGSWNTEAFF. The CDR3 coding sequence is TGTGCCAGCAGCTTGGGTTCCTGGAACACTGAAGCTTTCTTT.

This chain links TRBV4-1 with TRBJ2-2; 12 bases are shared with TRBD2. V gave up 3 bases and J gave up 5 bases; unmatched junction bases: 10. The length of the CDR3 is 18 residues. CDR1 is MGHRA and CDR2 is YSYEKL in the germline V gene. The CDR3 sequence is CASSQHPSGGAWTGELFF. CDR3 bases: TGCGCCAGCAGCCAGCATCCTAGCGGGGGGGCATGGACCGGGGAGCTGTTTTTT.

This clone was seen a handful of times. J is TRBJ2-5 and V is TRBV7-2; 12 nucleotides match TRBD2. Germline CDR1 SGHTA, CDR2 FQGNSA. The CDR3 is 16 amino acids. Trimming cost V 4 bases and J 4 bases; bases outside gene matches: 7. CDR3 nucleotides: TGTGCCAGCAGCTCCGGACTAGCGGGAATATTAGAGACCCAGTACTTC. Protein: CASSSGLAGILETQYF. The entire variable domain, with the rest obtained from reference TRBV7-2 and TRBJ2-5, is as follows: GAGVSQSPSNKVTEKGKDVELRCDPISGHTALYWYRQSLGQGLEFLIYFQGNSAPDKSGLPSDRFSAERTGGSVSTLTIQRTQQEDSAVYLCASSSGLAGILETQYFGPGTRLLVL.

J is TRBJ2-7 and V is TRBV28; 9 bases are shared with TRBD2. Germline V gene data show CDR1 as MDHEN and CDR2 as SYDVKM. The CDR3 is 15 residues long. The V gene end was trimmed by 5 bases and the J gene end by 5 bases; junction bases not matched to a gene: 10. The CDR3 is CASSSRQRGADEQYF. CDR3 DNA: TGTGCCAGCAGTAGCCGACAGCGGGGGGCGGACGAGCAGTACTTC.

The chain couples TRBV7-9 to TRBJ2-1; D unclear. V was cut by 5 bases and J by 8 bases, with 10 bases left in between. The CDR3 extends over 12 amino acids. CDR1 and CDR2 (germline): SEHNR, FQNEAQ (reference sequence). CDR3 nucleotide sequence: TGTGCCAGCAGCCCCGTTCGAGATGAGCAGTTCTTC. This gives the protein CASSPVRDEQFF. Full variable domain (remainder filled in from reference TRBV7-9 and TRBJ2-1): DTGVSQNPRHKITKRGQNVTFRCDPISEHNRLYWYRQTLGQGPEFLTYFQNEAQLEKSRLLSDRFSAERPKGSFSTLEIQRTEQGDSAMYLCASSPVRDEQFFGPGTRLTVL.

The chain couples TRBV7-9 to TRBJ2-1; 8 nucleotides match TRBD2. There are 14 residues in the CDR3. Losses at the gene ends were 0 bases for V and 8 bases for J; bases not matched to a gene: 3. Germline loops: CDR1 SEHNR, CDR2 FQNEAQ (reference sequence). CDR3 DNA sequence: TGTGCCAGCAGCTTAGCCGGGAGGGCCGATGAGCAGTTCTTC. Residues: CASSLAGRADEQFF. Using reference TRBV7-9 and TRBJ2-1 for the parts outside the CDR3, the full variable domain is DTGVSQNPRHKITKRGQNVTFRCDPISEHNRLYWYRQTLGQGPEFLTYFQNEAQLEKSRLLSDRFSAERPKGSFSTLEIQRTEQGDSAMYLCASSLAGRADEQFFGPGTRLTVL.

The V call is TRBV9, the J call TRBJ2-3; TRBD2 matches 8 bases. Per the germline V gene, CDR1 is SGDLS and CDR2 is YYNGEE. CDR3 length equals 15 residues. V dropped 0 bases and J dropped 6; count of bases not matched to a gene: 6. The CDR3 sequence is CASSVAGLATDTQYF. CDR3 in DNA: TGTGCCAGCAGCGTAGCTGGACTAGCAACGGATACGCAGTATTTT.

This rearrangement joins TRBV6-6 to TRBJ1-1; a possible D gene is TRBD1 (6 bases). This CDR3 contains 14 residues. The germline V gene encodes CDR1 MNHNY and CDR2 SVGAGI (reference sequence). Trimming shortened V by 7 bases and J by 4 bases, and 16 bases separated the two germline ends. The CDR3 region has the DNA TGTGCCAGCACCAAAGGGACACTCGGCACTGAAGCTTTCTTT. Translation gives CASTKGTLGTEAFF.

CDR3 amino acids: CASSQEQGPMPQHF. In nucleotides, the CDR3 is TGCGCCAGCAGCCAAGAACAGGGGCCGATGCCCCAGCATTTT. The chain links TRBV4-1 to TRBJ1-5; 7 nucleotides match TRBD1. CDR1 and CDR2 (germline): MGHRA, YSYEKL. This CDR3 is 14 amino acids long. V trimming: 0 bases; J trimming: 9 bases; junction bases outside the gene matches: 5.

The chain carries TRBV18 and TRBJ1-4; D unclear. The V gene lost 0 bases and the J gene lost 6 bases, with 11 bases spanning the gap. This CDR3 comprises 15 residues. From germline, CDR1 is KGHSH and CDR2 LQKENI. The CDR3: CASSPPVVGDEKLFF. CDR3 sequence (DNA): TGTGCCAGCTCACCACCTGTTGTCGGGGATGAAAAACTGTTTTTT.

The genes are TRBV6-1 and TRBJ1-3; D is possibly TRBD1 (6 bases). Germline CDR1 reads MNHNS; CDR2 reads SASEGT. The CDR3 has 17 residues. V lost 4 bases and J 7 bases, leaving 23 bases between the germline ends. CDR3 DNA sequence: TGTGCCAGCAGTGCCTTCCGGCGTCACAGGGAACGGAACACCATATATTTT. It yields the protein CASSAFRRHRERNTIYF.

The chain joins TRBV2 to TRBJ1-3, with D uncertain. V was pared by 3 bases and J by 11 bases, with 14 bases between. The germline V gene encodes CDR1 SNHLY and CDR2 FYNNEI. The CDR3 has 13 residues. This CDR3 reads CASSEDRSSSIYF. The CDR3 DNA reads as TGTGCCAGCAGTGAGGACCGATCTAGCTCCATATATTTT. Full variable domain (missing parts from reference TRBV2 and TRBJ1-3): EPEVTQTPSHQVTQMGQEVILRCVPISNHLYFYWYRQILGQKVEFLVSFYNNEISEKSEIFDDQFSVERPDGSNFTLKIRSTKLEDSAMYFCASSEDRSSSIYFGEGSWLTVV.

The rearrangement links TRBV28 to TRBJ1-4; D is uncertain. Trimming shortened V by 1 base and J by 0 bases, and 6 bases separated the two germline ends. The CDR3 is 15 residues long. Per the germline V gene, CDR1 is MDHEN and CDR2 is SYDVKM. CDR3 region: CASSLFAATNEKLFF. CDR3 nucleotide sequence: TGTGCCAGCAGTTTATTCGCAGCAACTAATGAAAAACTGTTTTTT. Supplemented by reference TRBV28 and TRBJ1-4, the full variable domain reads DVKVTQSSRYLVKRTGEKVFLECVQDMDHENMFWYRQDPGLGLRLIYFSYDVKMKEKGDIPEGYSVSREKKERFSLILESASTNQTSMYLCASSLFAATNEKLFFGSGTQLSVL.

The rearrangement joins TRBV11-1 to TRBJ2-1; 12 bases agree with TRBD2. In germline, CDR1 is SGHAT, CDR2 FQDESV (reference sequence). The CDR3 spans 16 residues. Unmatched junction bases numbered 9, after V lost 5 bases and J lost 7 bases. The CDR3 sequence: CASSPTSGSWRNEQFF. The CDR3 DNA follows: TGTGCCAGCAGCCCGACTAGCGGGAGTTGGAGGAATGAGCAGTTCTTC.

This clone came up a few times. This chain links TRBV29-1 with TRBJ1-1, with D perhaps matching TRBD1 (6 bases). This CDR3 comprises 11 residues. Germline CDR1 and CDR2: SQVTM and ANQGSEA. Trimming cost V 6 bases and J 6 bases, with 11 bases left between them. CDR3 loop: CSVRKGAEAFF. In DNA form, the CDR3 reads TGCAGCGTCCGAAAGGGGGCTGAAGCTTTCTTT. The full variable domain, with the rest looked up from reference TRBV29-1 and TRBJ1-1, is SAVISQKPSRDICQRGTSLTIQCQVDSQVTMMFWYRQQPGQSLTLIATANQGSEATYESGFVIDKFPISRPNLTFSTLTVSNMSPEDSSIYLCSVRKGAEAFFGQGTRLTVV.

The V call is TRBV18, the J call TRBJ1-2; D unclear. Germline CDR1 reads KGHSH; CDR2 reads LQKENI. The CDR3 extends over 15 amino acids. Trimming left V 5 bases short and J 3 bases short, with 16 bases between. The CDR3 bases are TGTGCCAGCTCAATTAGCTCAAACGGGGACTATGGCTACACCTTC. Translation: CASSISSNGDYGYTF.

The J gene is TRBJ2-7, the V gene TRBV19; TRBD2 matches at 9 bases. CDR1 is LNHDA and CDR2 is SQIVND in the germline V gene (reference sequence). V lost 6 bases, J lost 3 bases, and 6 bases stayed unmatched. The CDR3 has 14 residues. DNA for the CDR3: TGTGCCAGTAGCGGGACTAGCAGTTTCTACGAGCAGTACTTC. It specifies CASSGTSSFYEQYF.

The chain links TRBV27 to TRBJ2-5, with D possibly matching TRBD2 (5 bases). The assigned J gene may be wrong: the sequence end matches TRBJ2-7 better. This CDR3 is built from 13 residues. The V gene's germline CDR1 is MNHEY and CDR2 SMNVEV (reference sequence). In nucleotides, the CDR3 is TGTGCCAGCATGAGGGTAGCAGGCTACGAGCAGTACTTC. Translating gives CASMRVAGYEQYF.